Listed here are 9 T cell receptor beta chains from one sample, sequenced in a study of T-cell reconstitution after alpha-beta-depleted transplantation in children (dated by TCRdb to between 2015 and 2016). Library preparation was by PCR. The reads were generated on an Illumina HiSeq 2500. TCR libraries were prepared with molecular barcoding, using unique molecular identifiers to normalize TCRbeta repertoire quantification. Starting from the raw public reads, TCRdb applied fastp trimming at Q25, assembled clones with MiXCR and retained in-frame beta chains. Records with the same CDR3 protein are collapsed into one entry carrying the most frequent genes and DNA. The sample table lists approximately 220,000 distinct CDR3 sequences, roughly 18% of them with a count of one. 43% of the sample is held by the ten biggest clonotypes. Reading the label with the study, this specimen's treatment or condition is: allogeneic hematopoietic cell transplantation with graft depleted of TCRalphabeta T cells and CD19 B cells.

Sequenced here: PBMCs, mostly from graft donor cells, sampled 360 days after TCRalphabeta/CD19-depleted stem cell transplant. The receptor source for this set is a male patient aged 2 to 10 who had a stem cell transplant for acute lymphoblastic leukemia, so the T cells may come from the graft donor.

This clonotype occurred a few times. Written as DNA, the CDR3 is TGTGCCAGCAGTGAAGCGCAAGGAGTCCAAGAGACCCAGTACTTC. It yields the protein CASSEAQGVQETQYF. The chain carries TRBV6-1 and TRBJ2-5, with unresolved D. The germline CDR1 and CDR2 sequences are MNHNS and SASEGT. This CDR3 spans 15 amino acids. Trimming removed 0 bases at V and 1 base at J, with 9 bases between.

The sample holds many counts of this clonotype. The CDR3 protein is CASSHQAGPTYEQYF. The CDR3 coding sequence is TGCGCCAGCAGCCATCAAGCGGGACCAACCTACGAGCAGTACTTC. The chain is built from TRBV4-3 and TRBJ2-7; 7 bases align to TRBD2. This CDR3 comprises 15 residues. The germline CDR1 and CDR2 sequences are LGHNA and YSLEER. With V trimmed by 3 bases and J by 2 bases, 7 bases remained unmatched.

This clonotype was counted between two and nine times. V gene TRBV10-3 combines with J gene TRBJ1-5, with no clear D. The germline gives CDR1 ENHRY, CDR2 SYGVKD. Trimming stripped 0 bases from V and 2 bases from J, with 8 bases between. CDR3 length equals 15 residues. The CDR3 sequence: CAISESRDGNQPQHF. The CDR3 bases are TGTGCCATCAGTGAGTCGCGGGATGGCAATCAGCCCCAGCATTTT.

The V gene is TRBV6-1, the J gene TRBJ1-1; D might be TRBD1 (5 bases). CDR1 is MNHNS, CDR2 SASEGT, per germline. CDR3 length: 14 residues. Trimming pared 7 bases from V and 7 bases from J, leaving 19 bases between. The CDR3 DNA follows: TGTGCCAGCAACTCTCCCTTCGGGGGATTTGAAGCTTTCTTT. Translation gives CASNSPFGGFEAFF.

V and J are TRBV4-3 and TRBJ2-1; TRBD2 agrees at 10 bases. Trimming at V came to 0 bases and at J to 8 bases, leaving 10 bases not matched to a gene. This CDR3 has 17 amino acids. Germline CDR1 and CDR2: LGHNA and YSLEER. The CDR3 DNA follows: TGCGCCAGCAGCCAAGAGAAGAGGCTAGCGGGAGTCCATGAGCAGTTCTTC. Protein: CASSQEKRLAGVHEQFF.

This clonotype appeared a few times. The chain is built from TRBV10-3 and TRBJ2-7; the D gene is possibly TRBD1 (7 bases). This CDR3 has 13 residues. The V and J ends lost 10 bases and 3 bases respectively, with 16 bases between them. Germline V gene data show CDR1 as ENHRY and CDR2 as SYGVKD. Here the CDR3 DNA reads TGTGCCAGCAGAGCAGGGGGGAACTACGAGCAGTACTTC. It specifies CASRAGGNYEQYF.

The genes are TRBV15 and TRBJ2-1, with 11 bases matching TRBD2. Trimming cost V 6 bases and J 5 bases; bases outside gene matches: 9. Looked up from germline, CDR1 is LNHNV and CDR2 is YYDKDF (reference sequence). The CDR3 is 16 amino acids. CDR3 region: CATRDGLAGFDNEQFF. CDR3 DNA sequence: TGTGCCACCAGAGACGGACTAGCGGGCTTCGACAATGAGCAGTTCTTC.

This clonotype has only a few counts. The chain is built from TRBV29-1 and TRBJ2-7; TRBD1 aligns across 7 bases. The CDR3 loop spans 13 amino acids. Germline CDR1 is SQVTM and CDR2 is ANQGSEA. The ends lost 5 bases at V and 3 bases at J; junction bases unmatched: 7. The CDR3 reads CSVTTGTHYEQYF. The CDR3, as DNA: TGCAGCGTTACGACAGGGACCCACTACGAGCAGTACTTC.

The gene calls are TRBV28 and TRBJ2-2; D is ambiguous. V lost 4 bases to trimming and J lost 2 bases, with 5 bases between them. The CDR3 spans 13 residues. Germline loops: CDR1 MDHEN, CDR2 SYDVKM. The CDR3 region is CASSYPNTGELFF. The CDR3 DNA sequence: TGTGCCAGCAGTTACCCTAACACCGGGGAGCTGTTTTTT.